This T cell receptor (beta chain) is drawn from a study of chemoradiotherapy in HPV16-positive cancers. Whole-study context: Candidate HPV-specific T-cell clones and common TCR motifs came from functional assays in a couple of HPV16-positive patients.

Libraries were prepared by immunoSEQ multiplex PCR; TCRdb keeps only in-frame clonotypes and omits some of them. The sample consists of tens of thousands of clones, approximately 90% of them appearing once. Notes on the study in general: During treatment, candidate HPV-specific clones and E7-related motifs expanded in tumor. The functional HPV-specific definition rests on just two HPV16-positive patients.

This CDR3 is 15 amino acids long. V lost 5 bases, J lost 12 bases, and 13 bases stayed unmatched. The germline V gene has CDR1 SEHNR and CDR2 FQNEAQ (reference sequence). A word on this clone: Its antigen is undetermined.

The sample here was blood, taken from a patient who underwent chemoradiotherapy. The sequence came from a human donor with HPV-associated anogenital cancer. V usage is TRBV7-9 and J usage is TRBJ2-1; TRBD2 agrees at 10 bases. CDR3 nucleotide sequence: TGTGCCAGCAGCGTCACCGGGACTAGCGAAGGGGGGCAGTTCTTC. This gives the protein CASSVTGTSEGGQFF.